This T cell receptor beta chain was recorded in a study of T cell therapy after organ transplantation. TCRdb keeps only in-frame clones here, not all; method: immunoSEQ multiplex PCR. The sample carries 51,000 or so clones, about 94% recorded once. This CDR3 comprises 15 residues. Germline assignment: CDR1 SGHRS and CDR2 YFSETQ. The V and J ends lost 4 bases and 3 bases, in that order; junction bases with no gene match: 10. For this clone: Its matching antigen is unknown.

The chain carries TRBV5-1 and TRBJ2-7; 7 positions agree with TRBD2. This sample comprised CD8+ T cells from blood, obtained before autologous CMV-specific T cell therapy. The clonotype originates from a human patient who had received a solid organ transplant and had CMV disease. In DNA, the CDR3 is TGCGCCAGCAGCCCCTGGGGGGGGGAAGACTACGAGCAGTACTTC. As protein: CASSPWGGEDYEQYF.